The rows below give T cell receptor beta chains drawn from one sample of a study of blood T cell repertoires in COVID-19. Profiling relied on immunoSEQ multiplex PCR, and the TCRdb table lists in-frame clones only, not all of them. This table has about 130,000 clones, 70% to 85% appearing once. The material sequenced was peripheral blood. These receptors all come from a woman aged 55-75 years with acute or convalescent COVID-19. Each CDR3 is given with its conserved first and last residue. Each record gives: J gene, V gene, CDR3 protein.

TRBJ2-1	TRBV30	CAWSLYNEQFF
TRBJ1-6	TRBV6-1	CASSESHSYNSPLHF
TRBJ2-7	TRBV3-1/TRBV3-2	CASSQVRDSEQYF
TRBJ1-2	TRBV19	CASSMVQNYGYTF
TRBJ1-3	TRBV15	CATSTPRGSGNTIYF
TRBJ2-3	TRBV7-9	CASSPAVDRGQKGTDTQYF
TRBJ1-1	TRBV7-9	CASSYWDRGEIEAFF
TRBJ1-2	TRBV12-3/TRBV12-4	CATERFLRYGYTF
TRBJ2-2	TRBV7-9	CASSSPPGQGQTGELFF
TRBJ1-1	TRBV6-5	CASRPHRDATFAFF
TRBJ2-1	TRBV5-5	CASWTWMSGGRSYNEQFF
TRBJ1-1	TRBV5-6	CASSSIGGAGTEAFF
TRBJ1-1	TRBV30	CAWSVIANWAAFF
TRBJ1-3	TRBV30	CAWNGRGSSGNTIYF
TRBJ1-4	TRBV9	CASSPSGTFETKLFF
TRBJ1-2	TRBV6-6	CASSSLTNPDGLEGYGYTF
TRBJ1-5	TRBV27	CASSFRGFQPQHF
TRBJ1-1	TRBV2	CASRGQGTEAFF
TRBJ2-1	TRBV7-2	CASKPHIAVGEQFF
TRBJ1-4	TRBV5-1	CASSLGRGNEKLFF
TRBJ2-1	TRBV9	CASSDGLAGKPTSYNEQFF
TRBJ2-5	TRBV30	CAWTINPPWGETQYF
TRBJ1-6	TRBV2	CASSANRENSPLHF
TRBJ2-3	TRBV5-4	CASSSDRANTDTQYF
TRBJ2-3	TRBV4-1	CASSQGTGVRTDTQYF
TRBJ1-5	TRBV2	CASSEVGVNQPQHF